These T cell receptor beta chains were read from a single sample in a study of CD8+CD57+ T cells in acquired aplastic anemia. TCRdb reanalysed the reads using MiXCR and keeps one entry per CDR3 protein. Of some 150,000 distinct CDR3 sequences detected, around 75% appear once; the ten largest clones hold approximately 50%. Sequencing was performed on sorted CD4+, CD8+, or CD8+CD57+ T cells (not recorded which) from PBMCs. These receptors all stem from a human donor with aplastic anemia. Both conserved end residues are part of each CDR3. The D gene is left open where the match is weak. Rows give clone size only sometimes, using once, few, many, or a class for an expanded clone.

clone_size: NA; j_call: TRBJ2-5; v_call: TRBV7-6; d_call: NA; cdr3_aa: CASSLDPAETQYF; cdr3_nt: TGTGCCAGCAGCTTAGATCCCGCGGAGACCCAGTACTTC
clone_size: NA; j_call: TRBJ2-7; v_call: TRBV6-2/TRBV6-3; d_call: NA; cdr3_aa: CASTPPADTYEQYF; cdr3_nt: TGTGCCAGCACCCCCCCGGCGGACACCTACGAGCAGTACTTC
clone_size: few; j_call: TRBJ2-3; v_call: TRBV6-4; d_call: TRBD2; cdr3_aa: CASSETAGGSDTQYF; cdr3_nt: TGTGCCAGCAGTGAGACAGCGGGGGGTTCAGATACGCAGTATTTT
clone_size: NA; j_call: TRBJ1-2; v_call: TRBV4-1; d_call: NA; cdr3_aa: CASSQDRHVHGYTF; cdr3_nt: TGCGCCAGCAGCCAAGATCGGCACGTCCATGGCTACACCTTC
clone_size: NA; j_call: TRBJ2-7; v_call: TRBV9; d_call: NA; cdr3_aa: CASSETVRHEQYF; cdr3_nt: TGTGCCAGCAGCGAAACCGTAAGGCACGAGCAGTACTTC
clone_size: NA; j_call: TRBJ2-1; v_call: TRBV20-1; d_call: TRBD2; cdr3_aa: CSDPEGGGGNEQFF; cdr3_nt: TGCAGTGACCCAGAGGGCGGGGGTGGCAATGAGCAGTTCTTC
clone_size: NA; j_call: TRBJ2-2; v_call: TRBV12-3/TRBV12-4; d_call: TRBD1; cdr3_aa: CASSYTGVSNTGELFF; cdr3_nt: TGTGCCAGCAGCTATACAGGGGTTTCGAACACCGGGGAGCTGTTTTTT
clone_size: NA; j_call: TRBJ2-7; v_call: TRBV11-2; d_call: TRBD1; cdr3_aa: CASSGRTGLTPMEQYF; cdr3_nt: TGTGCCAGCAGCGGAAGGACAGGGCTAACCCCTATGGAGCAGTACTTC
clone_size: NA; j_call: TRBJ2-7; v_call: TRBV29-1; d_call: NA; cdr3_aa: CSVESGGRGTYEQYF; cdr3_nt: TGCAGCGTTGAATCCGGGGGGCGAGGGACCTACGAGCAGTACTTC
clone_size: NA; j_call: TRBJ2-5; v_call: TRBV2; d_call: NA; cdr3_aa: CATAGDQETQYF; cdr3_nt: TGTGCCACCGCAGGGGACCAAGAGACCCAGTACTTC
clone_size: NA; j_call: TRBJ1-6; v_call: TRBV9; d_call: NA; cdr3_aa: CASSVGVGGNSPLHF; cdr3_nt: TGTGCCAGCAGCGTAGGAGTGGGGGGGAATTCACCCCTCCACTTT
clone_size: NA; j_call: TRBJ2-2; v_call: TRBV7-3; d_call: NA; cdr3_aa: CASSSNSGELFF; cdr3_nt: TGTGCCAGCAGCTCAAATTCCGGGGAGCTGTTTTTT
clone_size: NA; j_call: TRBJ2-3; v_call: TRBV7-2; d_call: NA; cdr3_aa: CASSFSRTSTDTQYF; cdr3_nt: TGTGCCAGCAGCTTCAGCAGAACAAGCACAGATACGCAGTATTTT
clone_size: once; j_call: TRBJ1-5; v_call: TRBV10-3; d_call: NA; cdr3_aa: CAIRGDRNQPQHF; cdr3_nt: TGTGCCATCCGCGGGGACCGCAATCAGCCCCAGCATTTT
clone_size: once; j_call: TRBJ2-5; v_call: TRBV15; d_call: NA; cdr3_aa: CATSTGTRTEQETQNF; cdr3_nt: TGTGCCACCAGCACGGGCACACGGACAGAGCAGGAGACCCAGAACTTC
clone_size: NA; j_call: TRBJ2-3; v_call: TRBV20-1; d_call: TRBD2; cdr3_aa: CSAPLAGHTDTQYF; cdr3_nt: TGCAGTGCCCCCCTAGCGGGACACACAGATACGCAGTATTTT
clone_size: NA; j_call: TRBJ2-7; v_call: TRBV7-9; d_call: TRBD2; cdr3_aa: CASSQYGGNYEQYF; cdr3_nt: TGCGCCAGCAGCCAGTACGGGGGGAACTACGAGCAGTACTTC
clone_size: NA; j_call: TRBJ1-2; v_call: TRBV7-2; d_call: NA; cdr3_aa: CASSLDSVGGYTF; cdr3_nt: TGTGCCAGCAGCCTTGACAGTGTAGGGGGCTACACCTTC
clone_size: NA; j_call: TRBJ2-1; v_call: TRBV5-1; d_call: NA; cdr3_aa: CASSFTGLGYNEQFF; cdr3_nt: TGCGCCAGCAGCTTTACGGGACTCGGATACAATGAGCAGTTCTTC
clone_size: few; j_call: TRBJ2-1; v_call: TRBV24-1; d_call: NA; cdr3_aa: CATSEIGTRDEQFF; cdr3_nt: TGTGCCACCAGTGAGATAGGAACCAGGGATGAGCAGTTCTTC
clone_size: few; j_call: TRBJ1-4; v_call: TRBV25-1; d_call: NA; cdr3_aa: CASVGATNEKLFF; cdr3_nt: TGTGCCAGCGTAGGGGCAACTAATGAAAAACTGTTTTTT
clone_size: once; j_call: TRBJ1-6; v_call: TRBV6-4; d_call: NA; cdr3_aa: CASSEVSGANSPPRF; cdr3_nt: TGTGCCAGCAGTGAAGTCTCCGGGGCTAATTCACCCCCCCGCTTT
clone_size: NA; j_call: TRBJ2-7; v_call: TRBV7-9; d_call: TRBD1; cdr3_aa: CASSPRDRDDEQYF; cdr3_nt: TGTGCCAGTAGTCCGCGGGACAGGGATGACGAGCAGTACTTC
clone_size: few; j_call: TRBJ1-2; v_call: TRBV10-2; d_call: NA; cdr3_aa: CASSTAGEIYGYTF; cdr3_nt: TGCGCCAGCAGTACGGCAGGGGAAATCTATGGCTACACCTTC
clone_size: NA; j_call: TRBJ2-7; v_call: TRBV19; d_call: TRBD1; cdr3_aa: CASSKTTGGIIPYEQYF; cdr3_nt: TGTGCCAGTAGCAAGACCACAGGGGGCATCATCCCCTACGAGCAGTACTTC
clone_size: NA; j_call: TRBJ1-1; v_call: TRBV7-6; d_call: TRBD1; cdr3_aa: CASSLGQGAKYTEAFF; cdr3_nt: TGTGCCAGCAGCTTAGGGCAGGGGGCGAAGTACACTGAAGCTTTCTTT
clone_size: NA; j_call: TRBJ1-5; v_call: TRBV24-1; d_call: NA; cdr3_aa: CATSFGGNQPQHF; cdr3_nt: TGTGCCACCAGTTTTGGGGGTAATCAGCCCCAGCATTTT
clone_size: NA; j_call: TRBJ1-3; v_call: TRBV20-1; d_call: NA; cdr3_aa: CSAYNQALGNTIYF; cdr3_nt: TGCAGTGCTTATAACCAGGCCCTCGGAAACACCATATATTTT
clone_size: NA; j_call: TRBJ1-2; v_call: TRBV12-5; d_call: TRBD1; cdr3_aa: CASGLTGVNYGYTF; cdr3_nt: TGTGCTAGTGGTTTGACAGGGGTTAACTATGGCTACACCTTC
clone_size: NA; j_call: TRBJ2-5; v_call: TRBV20-1; d_call: NA; cdr3_aa: CSAGQETQYF; cdr3_nt: TGCAGTGCAGGGCAAGAGACCCAGTACTTC